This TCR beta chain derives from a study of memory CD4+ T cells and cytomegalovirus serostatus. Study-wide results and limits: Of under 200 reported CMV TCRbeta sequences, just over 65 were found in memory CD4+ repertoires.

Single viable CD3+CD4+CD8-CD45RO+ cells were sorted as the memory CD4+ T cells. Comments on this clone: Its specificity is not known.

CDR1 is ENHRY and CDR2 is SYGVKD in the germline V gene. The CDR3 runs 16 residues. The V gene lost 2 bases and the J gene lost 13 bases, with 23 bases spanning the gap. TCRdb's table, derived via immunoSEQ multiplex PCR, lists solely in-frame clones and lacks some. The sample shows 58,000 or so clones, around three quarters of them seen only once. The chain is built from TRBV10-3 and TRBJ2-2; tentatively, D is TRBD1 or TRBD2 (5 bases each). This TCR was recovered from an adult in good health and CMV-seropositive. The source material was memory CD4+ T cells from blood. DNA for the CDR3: TGTGCCATCAGTGAGCCCGGGACGGGGATCTCATTGTGGCTGTTTTTT. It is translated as CAISEPGTGISLWLFF.